This T cell receptor beta chain originates from a study of blood T cell repertoires in COVID-19. Libraries were prepared by immunoSEQ multiplex PCR; TCRdb keeps only in-frame clonotypes and omits some of them. This sample has fewer than 40,000 clones, with 88% found just once. The CDR3 loop spans 13 amino acids. Deletions cut 5 bases from V and 5 bases from J, with 10 bases between. The source is a woman older than 75 with active or convalescent COVID-19. The sample consisted of peripheral blood. This chain joins TRBV12-3 or TRBV12-4 and TRBJ1-3; D is perhaps TRBD1 (6 bases). The CDR3 DNA follows: TGTGCCAGCAGTACCACAGGGAGAAACACCATATATTTT. This sequence encodes CASSTTGRNTIYF.